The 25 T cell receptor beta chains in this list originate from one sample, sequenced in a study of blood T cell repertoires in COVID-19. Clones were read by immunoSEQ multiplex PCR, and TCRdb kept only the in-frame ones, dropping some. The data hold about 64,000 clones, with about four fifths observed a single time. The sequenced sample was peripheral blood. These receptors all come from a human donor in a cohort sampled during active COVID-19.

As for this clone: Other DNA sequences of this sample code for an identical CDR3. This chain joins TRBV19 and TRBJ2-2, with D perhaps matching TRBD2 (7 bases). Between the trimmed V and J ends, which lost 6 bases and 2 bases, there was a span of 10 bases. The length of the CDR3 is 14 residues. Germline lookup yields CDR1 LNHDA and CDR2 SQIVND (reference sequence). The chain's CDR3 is CASRQGLNTGELFF. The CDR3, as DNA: TGTGCCAGTAGACAGGGACTAAACACCGGGGAGCTGTTTTTT.

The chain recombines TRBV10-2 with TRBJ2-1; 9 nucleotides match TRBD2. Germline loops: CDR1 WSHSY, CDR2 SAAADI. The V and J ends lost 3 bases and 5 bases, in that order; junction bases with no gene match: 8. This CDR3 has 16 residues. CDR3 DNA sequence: TGCGCCAGCAGTGAATGGGGGCGGGGGGGGAACAATGAGCAGTTCTTC. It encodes CASSEWGRGGNNEQFF.

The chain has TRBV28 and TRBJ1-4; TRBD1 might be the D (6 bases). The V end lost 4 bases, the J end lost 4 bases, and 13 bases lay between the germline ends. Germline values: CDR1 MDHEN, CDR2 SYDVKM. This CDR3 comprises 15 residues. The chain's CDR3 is CASSSTGWGNEKLFF. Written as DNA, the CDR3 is TGTGCCAGCAGTTCCACAGGGTGGGGTAATGAAAAACTGTTTTTT.

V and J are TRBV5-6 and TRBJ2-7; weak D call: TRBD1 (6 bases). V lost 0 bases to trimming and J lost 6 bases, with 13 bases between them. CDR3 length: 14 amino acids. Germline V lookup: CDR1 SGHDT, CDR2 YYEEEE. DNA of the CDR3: TGTGCCAGCAGCTTGGCTAGGGCAGGGGCCGAGCAGTACTTC. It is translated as CASSLARAGAEQYF.

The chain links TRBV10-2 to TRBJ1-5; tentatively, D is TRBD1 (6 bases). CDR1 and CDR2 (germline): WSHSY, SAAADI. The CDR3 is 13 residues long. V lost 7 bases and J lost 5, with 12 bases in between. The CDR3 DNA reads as TGCGCCAGCAAAAACAGGGTAGATCAGCCCCAGCATTTT. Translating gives CASKNRVDQPQHF.

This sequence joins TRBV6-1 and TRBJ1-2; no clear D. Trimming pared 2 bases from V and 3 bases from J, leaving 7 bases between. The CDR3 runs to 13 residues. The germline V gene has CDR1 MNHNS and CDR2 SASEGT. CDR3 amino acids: CASSEPGDYGYTF. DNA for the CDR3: TGTGCCAGCAGTGAACCCGGGGACTATGGCTACACCTTC.

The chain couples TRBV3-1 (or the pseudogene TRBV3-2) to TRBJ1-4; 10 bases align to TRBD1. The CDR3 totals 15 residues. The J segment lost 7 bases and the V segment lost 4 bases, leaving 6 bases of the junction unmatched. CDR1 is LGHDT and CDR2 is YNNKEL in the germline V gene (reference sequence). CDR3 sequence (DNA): TGTGCCAGCAGCCTAAGCGGGACAGGGGCTGAAAAACTGTTTTTT. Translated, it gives CASSLSGTGAEKLFF.

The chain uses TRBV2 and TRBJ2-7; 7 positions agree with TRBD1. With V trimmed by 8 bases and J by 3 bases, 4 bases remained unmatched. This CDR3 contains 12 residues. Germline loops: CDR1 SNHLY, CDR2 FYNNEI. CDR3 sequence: CASSRQGYEQYF. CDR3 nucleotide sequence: TGTGCCAGCTCCAGACAGGGCTACGAGCAGTACTTC. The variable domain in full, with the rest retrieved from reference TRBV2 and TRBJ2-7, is EPEVTQTPSHQVTQMGQEVILRCVPISNHLYFYWYRQILGQKVEFLVSFYNNEISEKSEIFDDQFSVERPDGSNFTLKIRSTKLEDSAMYFCASSRQGYEQYFGPGTRLTVT.

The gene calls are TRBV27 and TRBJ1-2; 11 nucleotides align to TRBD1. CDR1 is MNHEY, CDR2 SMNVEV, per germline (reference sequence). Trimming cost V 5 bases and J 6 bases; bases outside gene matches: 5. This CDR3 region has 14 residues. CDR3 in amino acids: CASSPWGQGDGYTF. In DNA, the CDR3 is TGTGCCAGCAGTCCTTGGGGACAGGGGGATGGCTACACCTTC.

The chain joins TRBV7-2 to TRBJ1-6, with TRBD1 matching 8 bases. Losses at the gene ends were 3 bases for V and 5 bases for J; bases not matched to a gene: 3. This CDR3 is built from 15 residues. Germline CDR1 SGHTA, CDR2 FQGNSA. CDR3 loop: CASSLDRADNSPLHF. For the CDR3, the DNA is TGTGCCAGCAGCTTGGACAGGGCCGATAATTCACCCCTCCACTTT.

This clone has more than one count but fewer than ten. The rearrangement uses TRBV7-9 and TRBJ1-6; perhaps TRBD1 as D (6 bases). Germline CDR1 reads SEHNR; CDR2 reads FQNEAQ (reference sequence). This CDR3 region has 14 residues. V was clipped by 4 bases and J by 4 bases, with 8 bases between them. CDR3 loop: CASSWTAYNSPLHF. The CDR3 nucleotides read TGTGCCAGCAGCTGGACAGCTTATAATTCACCCCTCCACTTT.

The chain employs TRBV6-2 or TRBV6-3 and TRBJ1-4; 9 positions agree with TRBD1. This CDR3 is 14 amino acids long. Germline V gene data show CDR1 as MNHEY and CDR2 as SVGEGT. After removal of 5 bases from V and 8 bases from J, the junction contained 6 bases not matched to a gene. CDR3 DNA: TGTGCCAGCAGTAAGGACAGGGGCAACGAAAAACTGTTTTTT. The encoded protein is CASSKDRGNEKLFF.

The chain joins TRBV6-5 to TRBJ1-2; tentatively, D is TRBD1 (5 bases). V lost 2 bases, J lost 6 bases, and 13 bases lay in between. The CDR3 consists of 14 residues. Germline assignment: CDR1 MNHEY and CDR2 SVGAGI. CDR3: CASSYGGAKNGYTF. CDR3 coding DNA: TGTGCCAGCAGTTACGGAGGGGCCAAGAATGGCTACACCTTC.

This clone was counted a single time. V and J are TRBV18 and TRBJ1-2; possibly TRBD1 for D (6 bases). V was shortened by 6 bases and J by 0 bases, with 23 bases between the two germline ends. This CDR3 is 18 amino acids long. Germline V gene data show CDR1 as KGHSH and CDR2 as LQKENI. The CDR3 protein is CASSFKPRADRTNYGYTF. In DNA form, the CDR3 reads TGTGCCAGCTCCTTTAAACCCAGGGCGGACAGAACTAACTATGGCTACACCTTC.

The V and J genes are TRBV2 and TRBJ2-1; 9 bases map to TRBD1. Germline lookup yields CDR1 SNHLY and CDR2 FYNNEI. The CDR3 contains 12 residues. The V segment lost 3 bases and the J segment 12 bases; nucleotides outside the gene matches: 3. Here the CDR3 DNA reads TGTGCCAGCAGTGAGGGACAGGGCGTGCAGTTCTTC. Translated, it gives CASSEGQGVQFF.

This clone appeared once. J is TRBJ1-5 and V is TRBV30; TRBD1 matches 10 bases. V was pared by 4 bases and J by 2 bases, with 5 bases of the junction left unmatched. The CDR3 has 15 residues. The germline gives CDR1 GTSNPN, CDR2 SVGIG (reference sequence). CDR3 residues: CAWTLTGGGNQPQHF. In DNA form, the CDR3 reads TGTGCCTGGACCTTGACAGGGGGCGGCAATCAGCCCCAGCATTTT. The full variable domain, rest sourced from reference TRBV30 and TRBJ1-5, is SQTIHQWPATLVQPVGSPLSLECTVEGTSNPNLYWYRQAAGRGLQLLFYSVGIGQISSEVPQNLSASRPQDRQFILSSKKLLLSDSGFYLCAWTLTGGGNQPQHFGDGTRLSIL.

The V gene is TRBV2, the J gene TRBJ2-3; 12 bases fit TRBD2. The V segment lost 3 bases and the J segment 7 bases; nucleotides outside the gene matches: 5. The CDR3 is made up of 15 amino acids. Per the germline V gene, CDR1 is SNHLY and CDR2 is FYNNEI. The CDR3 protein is CASSDSSGGGNTQYF. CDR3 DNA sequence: TGTGCCAGCAGTGACTCTAGCGGGGGGGGGAATACGCAGTATTTT.

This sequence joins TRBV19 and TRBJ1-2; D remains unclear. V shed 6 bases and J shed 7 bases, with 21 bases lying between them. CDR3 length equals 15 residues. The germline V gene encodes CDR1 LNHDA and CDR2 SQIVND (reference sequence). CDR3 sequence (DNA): TGTGCCAGTAGACCCAGCGGCGGACGAGTAATTGGCTACACCTTC. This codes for CASRPSGGRVIGYTF.

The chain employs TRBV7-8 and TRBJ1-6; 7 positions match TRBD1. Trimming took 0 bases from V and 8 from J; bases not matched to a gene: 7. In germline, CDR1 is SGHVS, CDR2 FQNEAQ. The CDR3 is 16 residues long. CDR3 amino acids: CASSLAFRDSYSPLHF. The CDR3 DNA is TGTGCCAGCAGCTTAGCATTTCGGGACAGCTATTCACCCCTCCACTTT.

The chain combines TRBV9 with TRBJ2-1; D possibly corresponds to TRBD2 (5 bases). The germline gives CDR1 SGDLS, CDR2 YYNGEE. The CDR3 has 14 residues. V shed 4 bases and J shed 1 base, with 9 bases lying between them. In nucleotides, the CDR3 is TGTGCCAGCAGCCCTAGCCGATCCTACAATGAGCAGTTCTTC. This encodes CASSPSRSYNEQFF. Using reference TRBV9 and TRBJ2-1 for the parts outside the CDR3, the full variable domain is DSGVTQTPKHLITATGQRVTLRCSPRSGDLSVYWYQQSLDQGLQFLIQYYNGEERAKGNILERFSAQQFPDLHSELNLSSLELGDSALYFCASSPSRSYNEQFFGPGTRLTVL.

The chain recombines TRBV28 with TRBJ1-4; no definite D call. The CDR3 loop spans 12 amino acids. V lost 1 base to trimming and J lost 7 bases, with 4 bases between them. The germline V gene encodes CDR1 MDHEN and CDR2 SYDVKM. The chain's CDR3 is CASSLLFEKLFF. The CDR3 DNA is TGTGCCAGCAGTTTATTATTTGAAAAACTGTTTTTT.

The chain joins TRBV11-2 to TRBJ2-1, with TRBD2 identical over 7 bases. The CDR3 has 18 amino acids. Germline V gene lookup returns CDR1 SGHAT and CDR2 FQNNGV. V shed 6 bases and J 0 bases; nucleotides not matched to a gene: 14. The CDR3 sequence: CASSPWGSGPRSYNEQFF. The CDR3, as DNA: TGTGCCAGCAGTCCCTGGGGTAGCGGGCCCCGCTCCTACAATGAGCAGTTCTTC. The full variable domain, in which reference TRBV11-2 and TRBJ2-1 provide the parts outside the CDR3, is EAGVAQSPRYKIIEKRQSVAFWCNPISGHATLYWYQQILGQGPKLLIQFQNNGVVDDSQLPKDRFSAERLKGVDSTLKIQPAKLEDSAVYLCASSPWGSGPRSYNEQFFGPGTRLTVL.

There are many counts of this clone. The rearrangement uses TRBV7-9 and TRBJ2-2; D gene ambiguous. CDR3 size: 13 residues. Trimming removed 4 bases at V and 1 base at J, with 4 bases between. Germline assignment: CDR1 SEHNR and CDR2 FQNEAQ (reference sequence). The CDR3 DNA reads TGTGCCAGCAGCTCCTTGAACACCGGGGAGCTGTTTTTT. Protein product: CASSSLNTGELFF.

The CDR3 DNA sequence: TGTGCCAGCAGCAGCCTAGGGGGCCCGAACACCGGGGAGCTGTTTTTT. Translation gives CASSSLGGPNTGELFF. The chain uses TRBV27 and TRBJ2-2; 7 bases are shared with TRBD1. V dropped 6 bases and J dropped 0; count of bases not matched to a gene: 7. Looked up from germline, CDR1 is MNHEY and CDR2 is SMNVEV (reference sequence). This CDR3 region has 16 residues.

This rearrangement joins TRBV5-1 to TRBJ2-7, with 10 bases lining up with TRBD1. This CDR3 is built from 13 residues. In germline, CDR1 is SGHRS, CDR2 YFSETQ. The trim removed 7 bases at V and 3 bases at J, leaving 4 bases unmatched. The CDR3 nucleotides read TGCGCCAGCGGACAGGGGGAATTCTACGAGCAGTACTTC. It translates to CASGQGEFYEQYF.